This passage covers 26 T cell receptor beta chains from one sample sequenced in a study of molecular identifiers for immune sequencing clone quantification. TCRdb independently ran MiXCR on the PCR reads; one entry per CDR3 protein. The data contain about 39,000 distinct CDR3 sequences, around 20% of them singletons. Sequencing was carried out using naive CD8+ T cells from blood, with Jurkat cell RNA spiked in. As to subset: FACS-sorted CD8+CD4-CCR7+CD45RA+ naive T cells. These receptors were taken from a human donor in good health. Some libraries in this study had Jurkat cell RNA spiked in.

As concerns this clonotype: This may be a read error: a much more frequent sequence differs by one nucleotide. The chain links TRBV9 to TRBJ2-3; weak D call: TRBD2 (6 bases). Germline CDR1 and CDR2: SGDLS and YYNGEE. Trimming took off 6 bases at V and 5 bases at J, with 16 bases between the two ends. The CDR3 has 14 amino acids. CDR3 nucleotide sequence: TGTGCCAGCAACCCCCCCGGCGGGAAAGATACGCAGTATTTT. Translating gives CASNPPGGKDTQYF. The full variable domain, with the rest looked up from reference TRBV9 and TRBJ2-3, is DSGVTQTPKHLITATGQRVTLRCSPRSGDLSVYWYQQSLDQGLQFLIQYYNGEERAKGNILERFSAQQFPDLHSELNLSSLELGDSALYFCASNPPGGKDTQYFGPGTRLTVL.

This clonotype has at least ten counts. V gene TRBV7-9 combines with J gene TRBJ2-5; possible D gene TRBD1, 5 bases. Trimming took off 5 bases at V and 5 bases at J, with 18 bases between the two ends. Germline CDR1 reads SEHNR; CDR2 reads FQNEAQ (reference sequence). The CDR3 covers 15 residues. CDR3 region: CASSPRQGRVETQYF. CDR3 nucleotides: TGTGCCAGCAGCCCGCGGCAGGGCCGGGTCGAGACCCAGTACTTC.

This clonotype was found many times. J is TRBJ2-1 and V is TRBV6-6; a weak D match, TRBD2 (5 bases). The CDR3 length is 10 residues. Trimming cost V 8 bases and J 6 bases, with 5 bases left between them. Germline CDR1 and CDR2: MNHNY and SVGAGI (reference sequence). The CDR3: CASRGNEQFF. The CDR3 DNA reads TGTGCCAGCCGGGGCAATGAGCAGTTCTTC.

With regard to this clonotype: This may be a read error: a much more frequent sequence differs by one nucleotide. This chain links TRBV7-8 with TRBJ2-5, with a weak D call TRBD2 (5 bases). Germline V gene data show CDR1 as SGHVS and CDR2 as FQNEAQ. The CDR3 is 14 amino acids. CDR3 nucleotide sequence: TGTGCCAGCGGCTTAGTGTTTTCGGGGGAGACCCAGTACTTC. Protein sequence: CASGLVFSGETQYF.

The rearrangement uses TRBV5-1 and TRBJ2-7; D perhaps matches TRBD1 (5 bases). CDR3 size: 13 residues. The V gene's germline CDR1 is SGHRS and CDR2 YFSETQ. V lost 0 bases, J lost 7 bases, and 11 bases lay in between. CDR3 nucleotide sequence: TGCGCCAGCAGCTTGGCCAGGGAATGGGAGCAGTACTTC. It translates to CASSLAREWEQYF.

This clonotype was seen many times. The chain employs TRBV12-3 or TRBV12-4 and TRBJ2-3, with D possibly TRBD1 on 5 matching bases. V lost 6 bases and J lost 2, with 9 bases in between. The CDR3 consists of 13 residues. CDR3 in DNA: TGTGCCAGCAGCCCAGGGTTCACAGATACGCAGTATTTT. Residues: CASSPGFTDTQYF.

Many counts were recorded for this clonotype. The rearrangement uses TRBV28 and TRBJ1-1; TRBD1 might be the D (5 bases). The germline CDR1 and CDR2 sequences are MDHEN and SYDVKM. This CDR3 comprises 15 residues. V lost 8 bases and J lost 0, with 16 bases in between. The CDR3 DNA reads as TGTGCCAGCGGGGGAGGAGGGACCATGAACACTGAAGCTTTCTTT. Protein: CASGGGGTMNTEAFF.

There are many counts of this clonotype. This sequence joins TRBV20-1 and TRBJ1-2, with D uncertain. Germline lookup yields CDR1 DFQATT and CDR2 SNEGSKA (reference sequence). This CDR3 region has 12 residues. The germline V and J ends were trimmed by 3 bases and 1 base, with 6 bases remaining between them. The CDR3 coding sequence is TGCAGTGCTAGTGACAATAACTATGGCTACACCTTC. It encodes CSASDNNYGYTF.

With respect to this clonotype: It may be a read error: a sequence one base away is much more abundant. This rearrangement joins TRBV13 to TRBJ1-6, with 7 nucleotides matching TRBD1. The CDR3 covers 15 residues. The V segment lost 8 bases and the J segment 5 bases; nucleotides outside the gene matches: 9. Germline values: CDR1 PRHDT, CDR2 FYEKMQ (reference sequence). The CDR3 region is CASCGDRENNSPLHF. Here the CDR3 DNA reads TGTGCCAGCTGCGGGGACAGAGAAAATAATTCACCCCTCCACTTT. The full variable domain, its missing parts supplied by reference TRBV13 and TRBJ1-6, is AAGVIQSPRHLIKEKRETATLKCYPIPRHDTVYWYQQGPGQDPQFLISFYEKMQSDKGSIPDRFSAQQFSDYHSELNMSSLELGDSALYFCASCGDRENNSPLHFGNGTRLTVT.

For this clonotype: A clone one base away is much larger, so this may be a read error. This rearrangement joins TRBV28 to TRBJ2-7; no firm D call. Per the germline V gene, CDR1 is MDHEN and CDR2 is SYDVKM. This CDR3 has 15 residues. The CDR3 spells CAGSLWRSSSYEQYF. CDR3 DNA: TGTGCCGGCAGTTTATGGCGGAGCAGCTCCTACGAGCAGTACTTC.

At least ten counts were recorded for this clonotype. J is TRBJ2-3 and V is TRBV20-1; 16 bases align to TRBD2. Germline loops: CDR1 DFQATT, CDR2 SNEGSKA (reference sequence). Trimming removed 0 bases from V and 4 bases from J; junction bases left unmatched: 7. The CDR3 sequence is 18 residues long. This chain's CDR3 is CSARDLGLAGGPPDTQYF. CDR3 coding DNA: TGCAGTGCTAGAGACTTGGGACTAGCGGGAGGGCCCCCAGATACGCAGTATTTT.

This clonotype is medium-sized in the sample. V is TRBV6-5 and J is TRBJ2-1; 10 bases fit TRBD1. CDR1 is MNHEY and CDR2 is SVGAGI in the germline V gene. There are 15 residues in the CDR3. Trimming took 3 bases from V and 8 from J; bases not matched to a gene: 7. CDR3: CASSYGTGVGDEQFF. The DNA of the CDR3 is TGTGCCAGCAGTTATGGGACAGGGGTTGGGGATGAGCAGTTCTTC.

This clonotype was picked up a small number of times. This clone may be a read error of a much larger clone one base away. The chain combines TRBV12-3 or TRBV12-4 with TRBJ2-1; 7 nucleotides agree with TRBD1. The V segment lost 2 bases and the J segment 2 bases; nucleotides outside the gene matches: 6. There are 16 residues in the CDR3. The CDR3 DNA sequence: TGTGCCAGCAGTTTACAGACAGGGAACCCCTACAATGAGCAGTTCTTC. Translated: CASSLQTGNPYNEQFF.

Of note for this clonotype: A single base separates this from a much larger clone, so it may be a read error. This chain links TRBV7-8 with TRBJ2-3, with 7 bases matching TRBD2. V lost 3 bases, J lost 4 bases, and 10 bases stayed unmatched. Germline-derived CDR1 and CDR2 are SGHVS and FQNEAQ. The CDR3 runs to 16 residues. The CDR3 is CASSLGRREPADTQYF. The DNA of the CDR3 is TGTGCCAGCAGCTTGGGCCGGCGGGAGCCGGCAGATACGCAGTATTTT.

This clonotype appeared many times. The rearrangement uses TRBV4-2 and TRBJ2-5; D is unresolved. V was trimmed by 1 base and J by 3 bases, leaving 12 bases between them. Germline values: CDR1 LGHNA, CDR2 YNFKEQ. CDR3 length: 15 residues. CDR3 protein: CASSQGPTFEETQYF. CDR3 coding DNA: TGTGCCAGCAGCCAAGGACCCACCTTTGAAGAGACCCAGTACTTC.

The sample holds many counts of this clonotype. V is TRBV6-1 and J is TRBJ2-5, with a tentative D call TRBD1 (5 bases). V was pared by 4 bases and J by 3 bases, with 9 bases between. The CDR3 has 13 amino acids. Germline CDR1 reads MNHNS; CDR2 reads SASEGT. CDR3 residues: CASSGAREETQYF. The CDR3 DNA is TGTGCCAGCAGTGGAGCCAGGGAAGAGACCCAGTACTTC.

This clonotype has a count of ten or more. This chain connects TRBV9 to TRBJ2-5; TRBD1 agrees at 7 bases. V lost 0 bases, J lost 6 bases, and 5 bases stayed unmatched. Germline V lookup: CDR1 SGDLS, CDR2 YYNGEE. The CDR3 runs 14 residues. CDR3 sequence reads: CASSVEGGVQTQYF. The DNA of the CDR3 is TGTGCCAGCAGCGTAGAAGGGGGCGTTCAGACCCAGTACTTC.

The chain joins TRBV28 to TRBJ2-5, with 8 bases identical to TRBD2. The J segment lost 5 bases and the V segment lost 2 bases, leaving 10 bases of the junction unmatched. The CDR3 runs to 16 residues. The germline gives CDR1 MDHEN, CDR2 SYDVKM. The CDR3 sequence: CASSLIGSGRHETQYF. In DNA form, the CDR3 reads TGTGCCAGCAGTTTAATCGGGAGCGGGAGACACGAGACCCAGTACTTC. The whole variable domain, filled in from reference TRBV28 and TRBJ2-5, reads DVKVTQSSRYLVKRTGEKVFLECVQDMDHENMFWYRQDPGLGLRLIYFSYDVKMKEKGDIPEGYSVSREKKERFSLILESASTNQTSMYLCASSLIGSGRHETQYFGPGTRLLVL.

This clonotype was seen at least ten times. V and J are TRBV20-1 and TRBJ1-5; D ambiguous. Germline values: CDR1 DFQATT, CDR2 SNEGSKA (reference sequence). V was pared by 0 bases and J by 0 bases, with 6 bases between. CDR3 size: 14 residues. CDR3 sequence (DNA): TGCAGTGCTAGAGATGGCTATAGCAATCAGCCCCAGCATTTT. Translated, it gives CSARDGYSNQPQHF.

There are many counts of this clonotype. The chain links TRBV7-2 to TRBJ2-3, with TRBD1 as a possible D gene (5 bases). This CDR3 comprises 14 residues. Trimming pared 2 bases from V and 4 bases from J, leaving 10 bases between. Germline CDR1 reads SGHTA; CDR2 reads FQGNSA. CDR3 DNA sequence: TGTGCCAGCAGCTTAAGGGGTGCCCCAGATACGCAGTATTTT. Translated: CASSLRGAPDTQYF.

The V and J genes are TRBV9 and TRBJ2-3; D is ambiguous. The CDR3 consists of 17 residues. With 3 bases removed from V and 0 bases from J, the gap between germline ends came to 17 bases. Looked up from germline, CDR1 is SGDLS and CDR2 is YYNGEE. CDR3 bases: TGTGCCAGCAGCGCCATGGCACTATATTCTAGCACAGATACGCAGTATTTT. It is translated as CASSAMALYSSTDTQYF.

In its sample, this clonotype ranks as medium-sized. V is TRBV6-2 or TRBV6-3 and J is TRBJ2-1; weak D call: TRBD1 (6 bases). The V end was cut by 0 bases, the J end by 15 bases, with 15 bases between. Germline V gene data show CDR1 as MNHEY and CDR2 as SVGEGT. The CDR3 contains 13 residues. This chain's CDR3 is CASSYSGGSRRFF. The DNA for the CDR3 is TGTGCCAGCAGTTACTCAGGGGGTAGCCGCCGGTTCTTC.

Notes on this clonotype: A much larger clone differs from this one at a single base, so this may be a read error. This sequence joins TRBV25-1 and TRBJ1-1, with D tentatively TRBD1 (6 bases). The germline V and J ends were trimmed by 1 base and 10 bases, with 10 bases remaining between them. CDR3 length: 12 residues. Germline loops: CDR1 MGHDK, CDR2 SYGVNS. DNA of the CDR3: TGTGCCAGCAGTGAATGGGGGGGGCGAGCTTTCTTT. Translation: CASSEWGGRAFF. The full variable domain, in which reference TRBV25-1 and TRBJ1-1 provide the parts outside the CDR3, is EADIYQTPRYLVIGTGKKITLECSQTMGHDKMYWYQQDPGMELHLIHYSYGVNSTEKGDLSSESTVSRIRTEHFPLTLESARPSHTSQYLCASSEWGGRAFFGQGTRLTVV.

This clonotype showed up just a few times. Being one base from a much bigger clone, this may be a read error. The genes are TRBV28 and TRBJ2-7; a possible D gene is TRBD1 (6 bases). With 5 bases removed from V and 2 bases from J, the gap between germline ends came to 10 bases. The length of the CDR3 is 13 residues. CDR1 is MDHEN and CDR2 is SYDVKM in the germline V gene. CDR3 loop: CASSQAGAYEQYF. The CDR3 coding sequence is TGTGCCAGCAGTCAAGCAGGGGCCTACGAGCAGTACTTC.

There are many counts of this clonotype. The chain has TRBV4-3 and TRBJ1-1, with D perhaps matching TRBD1 (6 bases). Germline CDR1 and CDR2: LGHNA and YSLEER. The V end was cut by 0 bases, the J end by 7 bases, with 18 bases between. The CDR3 loop spans 16 amino acids. This CDR3 is CASSQDLIGAGVEAFF. The DNA for the CDR3 is TGCGCCAGCAGCCAAGATCTTATTGGGGCAGGGGTTGAAGCTTTCTTT.

At least ten counts were recorded for this clonotype. The chain carries TRBV7-9 and TRBJ2-7, with 7 bases aligning to TRBD1. Trimming removed 5 bases from V and 4 bases from J; junction bases left unmatched: 14. CDR1 SEHNR and CDR2 FQNEAQ come from the germline V gene (reference sequence). This CDR3 comprises 16 residues. CDR3 residues: CASSLYPGQRPYEQYF. The CDR3 region has the DNA TGTGCCAGCAGCCTTTACCCGGGACAGCGCCCGTACGAGCAGTACTTC.